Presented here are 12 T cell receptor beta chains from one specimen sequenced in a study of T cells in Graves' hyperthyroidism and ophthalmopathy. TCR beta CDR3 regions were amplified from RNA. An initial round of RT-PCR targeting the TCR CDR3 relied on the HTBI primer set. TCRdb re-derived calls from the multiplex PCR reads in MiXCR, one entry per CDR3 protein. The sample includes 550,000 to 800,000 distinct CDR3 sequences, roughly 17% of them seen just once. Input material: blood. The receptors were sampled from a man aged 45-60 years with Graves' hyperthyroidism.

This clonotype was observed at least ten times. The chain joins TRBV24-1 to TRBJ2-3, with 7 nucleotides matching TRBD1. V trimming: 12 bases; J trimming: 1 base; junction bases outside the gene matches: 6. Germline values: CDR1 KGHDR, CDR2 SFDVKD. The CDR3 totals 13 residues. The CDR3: CAAGGPRTDTQYF. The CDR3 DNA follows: TGTGCCGCAGGGGGACCTCGCACAGATACGCAGTATTTT.

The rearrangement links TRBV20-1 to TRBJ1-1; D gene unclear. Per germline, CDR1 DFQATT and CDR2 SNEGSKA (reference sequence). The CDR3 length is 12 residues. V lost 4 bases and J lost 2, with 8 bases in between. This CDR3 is CSATLINTEAFF. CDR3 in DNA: TGCAGTGCTACCCTGATAAACACTGAAGCTTTCTTT.

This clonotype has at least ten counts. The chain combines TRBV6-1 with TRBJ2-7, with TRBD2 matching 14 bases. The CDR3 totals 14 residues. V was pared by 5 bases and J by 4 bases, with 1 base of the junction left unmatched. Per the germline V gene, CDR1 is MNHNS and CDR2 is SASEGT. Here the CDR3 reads CASSRLAGGYEQYF. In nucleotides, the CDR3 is TGTGCCAGCAGTCGACTAGCGGGAGGGTACGAGCAGTACTTC.

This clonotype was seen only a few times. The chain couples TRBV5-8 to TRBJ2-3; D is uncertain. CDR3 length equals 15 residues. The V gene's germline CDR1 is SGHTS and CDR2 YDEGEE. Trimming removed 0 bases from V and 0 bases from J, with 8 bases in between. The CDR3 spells CASSLDQPSTDTQYF. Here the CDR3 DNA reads TGTGCCAGCAGCTTGGACCAGCCTAGCACAGATACGCAGTATTTT. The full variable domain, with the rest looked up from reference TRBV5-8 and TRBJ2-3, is EAGVTQSPTHLIKTRGQQATLRCSPISGHTSVYWYQQALGLGLQFLLWYDEGEERNRGNFPPRFSGRQFPNYSSELNVNALELEDSALYLCASSLDQPSTDTQYFGPGTRLTVL.

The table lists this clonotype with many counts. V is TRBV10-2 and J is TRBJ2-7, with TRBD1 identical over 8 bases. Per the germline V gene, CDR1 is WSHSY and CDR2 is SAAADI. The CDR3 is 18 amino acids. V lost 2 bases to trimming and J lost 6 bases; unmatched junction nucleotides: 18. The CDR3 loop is CASSETYLDREVYPEQYF. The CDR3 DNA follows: TGCGCCAGCAGTGAGACCTACTTGGACAGGGAGGTCTACCCCGAGCAGTACTTC.

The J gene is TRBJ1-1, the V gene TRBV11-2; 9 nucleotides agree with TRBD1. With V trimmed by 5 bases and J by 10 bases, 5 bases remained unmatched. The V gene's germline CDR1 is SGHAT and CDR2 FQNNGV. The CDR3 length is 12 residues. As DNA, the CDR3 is TGTGCCAGCAGCATAAGACAGGGGGGAGCTTTCTTT. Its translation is CASSIRQGGAFF.

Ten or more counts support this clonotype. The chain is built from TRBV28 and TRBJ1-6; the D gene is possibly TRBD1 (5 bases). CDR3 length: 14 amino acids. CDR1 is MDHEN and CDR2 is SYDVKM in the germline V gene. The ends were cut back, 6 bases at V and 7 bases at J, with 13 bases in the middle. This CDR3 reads CASSPQGLNSPLHF. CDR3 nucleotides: TGTGCCAGCAGCCCGCAGGGTTTGAATTCACCCCTCCACTTT.

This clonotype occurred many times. CDR3: CASEGTNTGELFF. For the CDR3, the DNA is TGTGCCAGCGAAGGAACGAACACCGGGGAGCTGTTTTTT. This sequence joins TRBV28 and TRBJ2-2, with D uncertain. V lost 8 bases to trimming and J lost 0 bases, with 7 bases between them. The CDR3 covers 13 residues. Germline-derived CDR1 and CDR2 are MDHEN and SYDVKM.

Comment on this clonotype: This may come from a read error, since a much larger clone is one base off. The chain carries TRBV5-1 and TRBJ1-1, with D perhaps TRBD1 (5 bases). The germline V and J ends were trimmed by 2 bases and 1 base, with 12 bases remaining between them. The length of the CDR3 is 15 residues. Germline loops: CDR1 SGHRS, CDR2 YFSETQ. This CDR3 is CASSFVGGTNTEAFF. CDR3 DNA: TGCGCCAGCAGCTTTGTCGGGGGAACGAACACTGAAGCTTTCTTT.

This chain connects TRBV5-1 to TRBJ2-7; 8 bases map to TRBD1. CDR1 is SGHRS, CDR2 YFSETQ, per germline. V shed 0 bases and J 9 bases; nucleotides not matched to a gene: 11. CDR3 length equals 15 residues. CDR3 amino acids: CASSLGDRGSLRQYF. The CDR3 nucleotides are TGCGCCAGCAGCTTGGGAGACAGGGGATCGTTAAGGCAGTACTTC.

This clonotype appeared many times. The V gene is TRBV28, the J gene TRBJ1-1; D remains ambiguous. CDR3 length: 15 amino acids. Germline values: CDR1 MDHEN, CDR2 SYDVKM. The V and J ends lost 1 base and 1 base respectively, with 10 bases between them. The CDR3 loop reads CASSLSVSQNTEAFF. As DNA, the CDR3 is TGTGCCAGCAGTTTATCGGTCAGCCAGAACACTGAAGCTTTCTTT.

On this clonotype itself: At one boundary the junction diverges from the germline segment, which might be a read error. In DNA, the CDR3 is TGTGCTAGCAGCTTAGCAGGTGGATATAGGGGAGAGACCCAGTACTTC. It is translated as CASSLAGGYRGETQYF. The chain has TRBV7-7 and TRBJ2-5, with D possibly TRBD1 on 5 matching bases. Germline V gene sequence: CDR1 SSHAT, CDR2 FNYEAQ (reference sequence). The CDR3 covers 16 residues.